These 17 T cell receptor beta chains were sequenced from one sample in a study of T cell changes during pregnancy in multiple sclerosis. The repertoire was sequenced with immunoSEQ multiplex PCR; TCRdb's copy has only in-frame clones and lacks some. Here the sample spans under 65,000 clones, approximately 91% being singletons. This material consisted of CD4+ T cells from peripheral blood mononuclear cells, taken in the third trimester of pregnancy. These receptors came from a female donor with multiple sclerosis, enrolled in a pregnancy study.

V and J are TRBV19 and TRBJ2-7; D unclear. CDR1 and CDR2 (germline): LNHDA, SQIVND (reference sequence). This CDR3 is 13 amino acids long. V dropped 9 bases and J dropped 1 base, with 13 bases sitting between them. The CDR3 nucleotides are TGTGCCAGCTCAGGATCTGGGTCCTACGAGCAGTACTTC. Amino acids: CASSGSGSYEQYF.

Worth noting for this clone: A junction end diverges from the germline sequence, so it may reflect a read error. V and J are TRBV7-7 and TRBJ2-5, with unresolved D. Per the germline V gene, CDR1 is SSHAT and CDR2 is FNYEAQ (reference sequence). The CDR3 contains 13 residues. In nucleotides, the CDR3 is TGTGCTAGCAGCTTAGGTCCCCTAATGGCCCAGTACTTC. Translation: CASSLGPLMAQYF. Using reference TRBV7-7 and TRBJ2-5 for the parts outside the CDR3, the full variable domain is GAGVSQSPRYKVTKRGQDVTLRCDPISSHATLYWYQQALGQGPEFLTYFNYEAQPDKSGLPSDRFSAERPEGSISTLTIQRTEQRDSAMYRCASSLGPLMAQYFGPGTRLLVL.

CDR3 nucleotide sequence: TGTGCCAGCAGCTTTAAGACAGGGTGGGGTGAAAAACTGTTTTTT. Amino acids: CASSFKTGWGEKLFF. V gene TRBV11-2 combines with J gene TRBJ1-4; TRBD1 matches at 7 bases. Trimming at V came to 3 bases and at J to 7 bases, leaving 8 bases not matched to a gene. The CDR3 covers 15 residues. Germline CDR1 is SGHAT and CDR2 is FQNNGV.

This clone was counted a single time. This chain uses TRBV19 with TRBJ1-6, with TRBD1 as a possible D gene (5 bases). V lost 0 bases and J lost 8, with 14 bases in between. CDR1 and CDR2 from the germline V gene are LNHDA and SQIVND (reference sequence). The CDR3 is made up of 16 amino acids. This CDR3 is CASSIDPRQTHSPLHF. CDR3 DNA: TGTGCCAGTAGTATAGATCCGAGACAGACCCATTCACCCCTCCACTTT. The full variable domain, in which reference TRBV19 and TRBJ1-6 provide the parts outside the CDR3, is DGGITQSPKYLFRKEGQNVTLSCEQNLNHDAMYWYRQDPGQGLRLIYYSQIVNDFQKGDIAEGYSVSREKKESFPLTVTSAQKNPTAFYLCASSIDPRQTHSPLHFGNGTRLTVT.

V usage is TRBV5-1 and J usage is TRBJ1-4; D remains unclear. Germline V gene data show CDR1 as SGHRS and CDR2 as YFSETQ. The V and J ends lost 5 bases and 0 bases respectively, with 5 bases between them. This CDR3 spans 13 amino acids. The CDR3 spells CASRDSTNEKLFF. As DNA, the CDR3 is TGCGCCAGCAGGGACTCAACTAATGAAAAACTGTTTTTT.

The table lists this clone with a count of one. This chain connects TRBV6-6 to TRBJ1-1, with D possibly being TRBD1 (5 bases). The CDR3 covers 15 residues. Germline V gene sequence: CDR1 MNHNY, CDR2 SVGAGI (reference sequence). V lost 7 bases and J 0 bases, leaving 15 bases between the germline ends. The CDR3 DNA follows: TGTGCCAGCACCGACCCCGGCAGGGTGAACACTGAAGCTTTCTTT. Residues: CASTDPGRVNTEAFF.

This chain connects TRBV7-6 to TRBJ1-1; 7 bases are shared with TRBD1. The CDR3 has 13 amino acids. The germline V gene has CDR1 SGHVS and CDR2 FNYEAQ. The ends lost 4 bases at V and 4 bases at J; junction bases unmatched: 3. CDR3 region: CASSYRGSTEAFF. CDR3 nucleotide sequence: TGTGCCAGCAGCTACAGGGGAAGCACTGAAGCTTTCTTT. Drawing the rest from reference TRBV7-6 and TRBJ1-1, the complete variable domain is GAGVSQSPRYKVTKRGQDVALRCDPISGHVSLYWYRQALGQGPEFLTYFNYEAQQDKSGLPNDRFSAERPEGSISTLTIQRTEQRDSAMYRCASSYRGSTEAFFGQGTRLTVV.

The chain couples TRBV15 to TRBJ2-7, with D maybe TRBD1 (6 bases). Germline CDR1 LNHNV, CDR2 YYDKDF (reference sequence). This CDR3 is 14 amino acids long. The V gene lost 0 bases and the J gene lost 2 bases, with 8 bases spanning the gap. CDR3 amino acids: CATSRDRGPYEQYF. The CDR3 DNA reads TGTGCCACCAGCAGAGACAGGGGACCCTACGAGCAGTACTTC.

The chain couples TRBV6-4 to TRBJ1-1, with D perhaps TRBD1 (6 bases). In germline, CDR1 is MRHNA, CDR2 SNTAGT. This CDR3 region has 15 residues. V lost 4 bases and J lost 1, with 13 bases in between. The DNA for the CDR3 is TGTGCCAGCAGTGTCCCGGGACACCAGAACACTGAAGCTTTCTTT. Its translation: CASSVPGHQNTEAFF.

The rearrangement uses TRBV27 and TRBJ2-7; TRBD2 matches at 10 bases. This CDR3 spans 15 amino acids. In germline, CDR1 is MNHEY, CDR2 SMNVEV (reference sequence). The V and J ends lost 6 bases and 3 bases, in that order; junction bases with no gene match: 8. CDR3 nucleotides: TGTGCCAGCAGGCCCCTAGCGGGGGCTGTCTACGAGCAGTACTTC. It encodes CASRPLAGAVYEQYF.

The V and J genes are TRBV5-4 and TRBJ2-1; TRBD2 matches at 9 bases. The V gene end was trimmed by 2 bases and the J gene end by 6 bases; junction bases not matched to a gene: 6. The CDR3 covers 15 residues. The germline V gene has CDR1 SGHNT and CDR2 YYREEE (reference sequence). The CDR3 loop reads CASSLRTSVSNEQFF. CDR3 DNA sequence: TGTGCCAGCAGCTTAAGGACTAGCGTATCCAATGAGCAGTTCTTC. Looking up the rest from reference TRBV5-4 and TRBJ2-1 gives the full variable domain: ETGVTQSPTHLIKTRGQQVTLRCSSQSGHNTVSWYQQALGQGPQFIFQYYREEENGRGNFPPRFSGLQFPNYSSELNVNALELDDSALYLCASSLRTSVSNEQFFGPGTRLTVL.

V and J are TRBV7-7 and TRBJ1-3, with a weak D call TRBD1 (6 bases). Germline loops: CDR1 SSHAT, CDR2 FNYEAQ (reference sequence). This CDR3 contains 18 residues. In DNA, the CDR3 is TGTGCTAGGTCCGGGGGGCCACCATCCCCACTCTCTGGAAACACCATATATTTT. Its protein product is CARSGGPPSPLSGNTIYF.

This clone appeared once. A junction end diverges from the germline sequence, so it may reflect a read error. CDR3 nucleotides: TGCGCCAGCAACTTGGAGTCCCACCCAGGGGCGCGGCCCGCAACTTTCTTT. This codes for CASNLESHPGARPATFF. This chain connects TRBV5-1 to TRBJ1-1; tentatively, D is TRBD1 (6 bases). The CDR3 length is 17 residues. The germline V gene has CDR1 SGHRS and CDR2 YFSETQ.

The gene calls are TRBV10-3 and TRBJ1-2; TRBD1 matches 8 bases. The CDR3 has 13 amino acids. The junction had 9 bases not matched to a gene; V was cut back by 7 bases and J by 8 bases. CDR1 is ENHRY and CDR2 is SYGVKD in the germline V gene. CDR3 in amino acids: CAITQGAGGGYTF. CDR3 coding DNA: TGTGCCATCACCCAGGGGGCAGGAGGAGGCTACACCTTC.

J is TRBJ2-3 and V is TRBV10-3; 14 nucleotides line up with TRBD2. The germline V gene encodes CDR1 ENHRY and CDR2 SYGVKD. Trimming removed 8 bases from V and 1 base from J; junction bases left unmatched: 2. This CDR3 is 15 amino acids long. CDR3 in amino acids: CAIRGLAGGTDTQYF. The CDR3 DNA follows: TGTGCCATCCGGGGACTAGCGGGAGGCACAGATACGCAGTATTTT.

The chain couples TRBV11-2 to TRBJ2-2, with 9 bases identical to TRBD2. J lost 0 bases, V lost 5 bases, and 10 bases had no gene match. The germline V gene encodes CDR1 SGHAT and CDR2 FQNNGV. CDR3 length: 18 residues. This chain's CDR3 is CASSPRGGRYANTGELFF. In DNA, the CDR3 is TGTGCCAGCAGCCCGCGGGGGGGAAGATATGCGAACACCGGGGAGCTGTTTTTT. Full variable domain (remainder filled in from reference TRBV11-2 and TRBJ2-2): EAGVAQSPRYKIIEKRQSVAFWCNPISGHATLYWYQQILGQGPKLLIQFQNNGVVDDSQLPKDRFSAERLKGVDSTLKIQPAKLEDSAVYLCASSPRGGRYANTGELFFGEGSRLTVL.

J is TRBJ2-7 and V is TRBV7-9, with D perhaps TRBD1 (5 bases). V was trimmed by 6 bases and J by 3 bases, leaving 12 bases between them. The CDR3 is 13 amino acids. CDR1 is SEHNR and CDR2 is FQNEAQ in the germline V gene (reference sequence). The CDR3 DNA is TGTGCCAGCAGTAAGGACGGACACTACGAGCAGTACTTC. Amino acids: CASSKDGHYEQYF. Using reference TRBV7-9 and TRBJ2-7 for the parts outside the CDR3, the full variable domain is DTGVSQNPRHKITKRGQNVTFRCDPISEHNRLYWYRQTLGQGPEFLTYFQNEAQLEKSRLLSDRFSAERPKGSFSTLEIQRTEQGDSAMYLCASSKDGHYEQYFGPGTRLTVT.